The rows below give T cell receptor beta chains drawn from one sample of a study of cytomegalovirus exposure and HLA in healthy donors. Sequencing used immunoSEQ multiplex PCR; TCRdb keeps in-frame clones, though not all of them. The table includes approximately 97,000 clones, under 85% detected once. Sequencing used PBMCs. These receptors were collected from a woman aged 40 to 55 in good health and CMV-seropositive. CDR3s leave out the opening cysteine and the closing phenylalanine or tryptophan. Fields, in order: V gene, clone size, CDR3 protein. A row's size may be missing; if present it is once, few, many or a size class.

TRBV7-8 | - | ASSLGRGQGISEQF
TRBV6-5 | - | ASSYARGRVTGELF
TRBV10-1 | - | ASSETDNTEAF
TRBV5-1 | - | ASSLMITDTQY
TRBV7-8 | - | ASSLGLAGVDEQY
TRBV7-9 | - | ASSLATDTQY
TRBV7-9 | once | ASSLSATTTEQY
TRBV7-9 | - | ASSLREGSYEQY
TRBV25-1 | - | ATRVQGGNNEQF
TRBV7-8 | - | ASSSDSGRANEQY
TRBV15 | - | ATSRDPAGWQF
TRBV19 | - | ASTQTGTYEQY
TRBV5-1 | once | ASSLYMSPDTQY
TRBV18 | - | ASSPPKTSGSLETQY
TRBV25-1 | - | ASAAGAEVATYEQY
TRBV6-6 | - | ASSARQGLAKNIQY
TRBV6-5 | - | ASSSLKGGGTEAF
TRBV5-1 | few | ASSLGQGGEKLF
TRBV7-3 | few | ASSTGLAGGQQF
TRBV5-1 | once | ASSPEAGQETQY
TRBV5-6 | - | ASSSRVFGNNEQF
TRBV29-1 | - | SVGLGAETQY
TRBV10-3 | few | AIGGRADEQF
TRBV6-6 | - | ASSFLGLAENYEQY
TRBV18 | - | ASSGQGARGNTIY
TRBV9 | - | ASSVQEANYGYT
TRBV7-2 | - | ASSSGLAGGRRYEQY
TRBV6-6 | - | ASVQGANTGELF
TRBV6-1 | - | ASSVQLAGSYNEQF
TRBV23-1 | - | ASSRAPQGHEQY
TRBV6-1 | few | ASSERGQDGEQY
TRBV6-5 | - | ASSYSIQDSYEQY
TRBV5-1 | - | ASSLFGGVGETQY
TRBV5-1 | - | ASSRTSGGSSYNEQF
TRBV6-4 | - | ASRAQSGENTGELF
TRBV30 | - | AWTPQYNSPLH
TRBV2 | - | ASSQRGRPYEQY
TRBV4-1 | few | ASSQSPSANTEAF
TRBV6-5 | - | ASSYRQGDQPQH
TRBV19 | - | ASSPPGTSPDTQY